This T cell receptor beta chain was sequenced in a study of T-cell reconstitution after alpha-beta-depleted transplantation in children. Preparation of the TCRbeta library involved a method that used unique molecular identifiers. TCRdb called the PCR reads again in MiXCR, with one record for every CDR3 protein. The table records approximately 980,000 distinct CDR3 sequences, about 26% of them present only once. The sequences come from PBMCs, mostly from graft donor cells, collected 360 days after TCRalphabeta/CD19-depleted stem cell transplant. The sequence was collected from a boy in the first two years of life who had a stem cell transplant for SCID, so the T cells may come from the graft donor.

CDR3 region: CSVEEQGADTQYF. CDR3 sequence (DNA): TGCAGCGTTGAAGAACAGGGGGCAGATACGCAGTATTTT. The chain combines TRBV29-1 with TRBJ2-3; 8 bases align to TRBD1. CDR3 length equals 13 residues. Germline assignment: CDR1 SQVTM and CDR2 ANQGSEA. The trim removed 0 bases at V and 4 bases at J, leaving 0 bases unmatched.